This entry describes one T cell receptor (beta chain). Some clones are missing from TCRdb's copy, which holds only in-frame ones; the method was immunoSEQ multiplex PCR. The table lists approximately 360,000 clones, more than 70% of them singletons. Cohort allocation depended upon clinical history that participants reported. The germline V gene has CDR1 WNHNN and CDR2 SYGVQD (reference sequence). CDR3 length: 13 amino acids. Trimming removed 4 bases at V and 0 bases at J, with 7 bases between. The sample belongs to a study of blood T cell repertoires in COVID-19. Study summary: From T cells, B-cell-depleted T cells, or PBMCs came the material, which was cDNA or gDNA.

This clonotype was sampled from a man aged 35-49 years in a cohort exposed to, infected with or recovered from COVID-19 (not recorded which). Sample: PBMCs or T cells enriched from blood (not recorded which). This chain uses TRBV10-1 with TRBJ2-7, with a weak D call TRBD2 (5 bases). The CDR3 loop reads CASSGGSSYEQYF. CDR3 bases: TGCGCCAGCAGTGGAGGGAGCTCCTACGAGCAGTACTTC.